This T cell receptor beta chain was sequenced for a study of OX40 agonist ivuxolimab in advanced cancers. Data came from immunoSEQ multiplex PCR; TCRdb stores just in-frame clones and leaves some out. The table lists around 63,000 clones, around 80% of them singletons. There are 17 residues in the CDR3. Germline V gene sequence: CDR1 SGHRS, CDR2 YFSETQ. Germline trimming cut 0 bases from V and 5 bases from J; bases unmatched to any gene: 11. Comments on this clone: Its antigen remains unidentified.

Study results and caveats: Still undetermined is the antigen specificity of the expanded peripheral T cells.

Specimen: CD4+ or CD8+ T cells sorted from blood, collected in a trial of the OX40 agonist ivuxolimab. J is TRBJ2-7 and V is TRBV5-1, with 10 bases identical to TRBD2. The receptor was derived from an adult with an advanced solid tumor such as melanoma, head and neck, liver or kidney cancer. The CDR3 reads CASSLGGSAGGFNEQYF. CDR3 in DNA: TGCGCCAGCAGCTTGGGGGGGTCAGCGGGAGGGTTCAACGAGCAGTACTTC.